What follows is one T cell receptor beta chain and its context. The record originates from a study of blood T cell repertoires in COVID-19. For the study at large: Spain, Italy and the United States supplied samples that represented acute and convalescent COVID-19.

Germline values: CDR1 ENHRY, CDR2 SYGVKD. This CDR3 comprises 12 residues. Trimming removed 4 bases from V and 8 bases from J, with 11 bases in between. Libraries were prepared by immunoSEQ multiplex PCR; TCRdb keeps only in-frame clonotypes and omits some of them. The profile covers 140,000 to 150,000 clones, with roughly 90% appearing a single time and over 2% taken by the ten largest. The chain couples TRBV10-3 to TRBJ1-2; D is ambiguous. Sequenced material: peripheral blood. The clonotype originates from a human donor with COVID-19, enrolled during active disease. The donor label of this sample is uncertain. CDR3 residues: CAISGLALGYTF. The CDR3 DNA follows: TGTGCCATCAGTGGACTGGCTCTGGGCTACACCTTC.